This T cell receptor beta chain was recorded in a study of CD8+CD57+ T cells in acquired aplastic anemia. Across the whole study: Sorted CD4+ and CD8+ cells gave an average of about 3 ug of DNA. Approximately 10 million reads were obtained on average for healthy donor CD4+ cells.

Study findings and constraints: The study identified about 30 CD8+ CDR3 sequences shared by patients and controls.

Points on this clonotype: Its antigen is undetermined.

Germline V gene data show CDR1 as LNHDA and CDR2 as SQIVND (reference sequence). The CDR3 totals 16 residues. V lost 2 bases and J 6 bases, leaving 20 bases between the germline ends. Profiles of TCR beta VDJ and CDR3 were generated from a genomic DNA template. TCRdb passed the reads through MiXCR, listing each CDR3 protein once. The data contain roughly 180,000 distinct CDR3 sequences, approximately 46% of them singletons. This chain uses TRBV19 with TRBJ2-7; TRBD2 might be the D (5 bases). Sequenced sample: sorted CD4+, CD8+, or CD8+CD57+ T cells (not recorded which) from PBMCs. This TCR was sampled from a human donor in good health. This CDR3 is CASSITGSLRYGEQYF. The DNA of the CDR3 is TGTGCCAGTAGTATAACGGGATCTCTTAGGTACGGCGAGCAGTACTTC.